This TCR beta chain stems from a study of T cell repertoires in cytomegalovirus infection. Study-wide background: Public TCR beta signature analysis indicated the presence of both CMV infection and matching HLA type.

TCRdb analysed the reads with MiXCR anew, one entry per CDR3 protein. The data hold roughly 500,000 distinct CDR3 sequences, with roughly a third observed a single time. To note about this clonotype: Its antigen is unidentified.

The source of this sequence is a human donor in good health (CMV status not recorded). Some clones in this sample may be carry-over from other donors' samples. Sequenced material: cultured PBMCs, taken from culture after CMV antigen stimulation.

The CDR3 DNA reads as TGTGCCAGCAGTTACGGTGCAGGGTGGGGAGTCGAAGCTTTCTTT. This gives the protein CASSYGAGWGVEAFF. This rearrangement joins TRBV6-5 to TRBJ1-1; maybe TRBD1 (5 bases). The CDR3 is 15 residues long. Germline CDR1 is MNHEY and CDR2 is SVGAGI. V shed 2 bases and J shed 8 bases, with 18 bases lying between them.